These 32 T cell receptor beta chains came from one sample sequenced in a study of CD8 T cells in ankylosing spondylitis (dated by TCRdb to the late 2010s). Libraries came from 5' RACE. The run used an Illumina HiSeq 2500. TCRdb took the public reads, trimmed them with fastp at Q25, ran MiXCR for clone calling and kept in-frame beta chains. For every CDR3 protein sequence, its rows merge into one entry that carries the most common genes and DNA. The sample has 250,000 to 350,000 distinct CDR3 sequences on record, over 15% of them singletons. The ten largest clones represent 7.5% to 9.5% of the sample. Sequences were obtained from blood, either unsorted or a sorted T cell fraction (not recorded which). The receptors stem from a male donor with ankylosing spondylitis or in good health (not recorded which).

CDR3 coding DNA: TGTGCCAGCAGCCTAGGGTTTACCACCGGGGAGCTGTTTTTT. This codes for CASSLGFTTGELFF. The V call is TRBV7-2, the J call TRBJ2-2, with D uncertain. V was cut by 5 bases and J by 4 bases, with 11 bases left in between. Germline CDR1 SGHTA, CDR2 FQGNSA. This CDR3 is built from 14 residues.

Only a few counts were recorded for this clonotype. The V and J genes are TRBV12-3 or TRBV12-4 and TRBJ1-3; D is unresolved. CDR3 length: 16 residues. Deletions cut 3 bases from V and 0 bases from J, with 12 bases between. For the CDR3, the DNA is TGTGCCAGCAGTTTTAGTAGGGTGGCCTCTGGAAACACCATATATTTT. Translated, it gives CASSFSRVASGNTIYF.

The chain uses TRBV28 and TRBJ1-6; 7 bases map to TRBD1. V lost 7 bases and J lost 9; bases outside the gene matches: 9. Germline assignment: CDR1 MDHEN and CDR2 SYDVKM. This CDR3 has 14 amino acids. CDR3 residues: CASTSTGNFSPLHF. The DNA of the CDR3 is TGTGCCAGCACCTCGACAGGGAACTTTTCACCCCTCCACTTT.

This chain links TRBV20-1 with TRBJ2-1, with TRBD2 as a possible D gene (5 bases). The CDR3 is 15 residues long. Germline CDR1 and CDR2: DFQATT and SNEGSKA (reference sequence). V was pared by 3 bases and J by 0 bases, with 12 bases between. CDR3 in DNA: TGCAGTGCTAGTCCGGGGTCGGGCTCCTACAATGAGCAGTTCTTC. It codes for CSASPGSGSYNEQFF.

This clonotype came up a few times. This rearrangement joins TRBV29-1 to TRBJ1-1; TRBD1 agrees at 10 bases. Germline assignment: CDR1 SQVTM and CDR2 ANQGSEA. Unmatched junction bases numbered 10, after V lost 5 bases and J lost 4 bases. The CDR3 runs to 15 residues. This chain's CDR3 is CSVTRDRGVSTEAFF. The CDR3 region has the DNA TGCAGCGTTACCCGGGACAGGGGTGTGAGCACTGAAGCTTTCTTT.

The chain links TRBV7-2 to TRBJ2-1, with TRBD1 as a possible D gene (6 bases). This CDR3 has 16 amino acids. V lost 0 bases and J lost 9, with 18 bases in between. The germline V gene encodes CDR1 SGHTA and CDR2 FQGNSA. CDR3: CASSLAPGLGGTEQFF. The CDR3, as DNA: TGTGCCAGCAGCTTAGCTCCTGGACTTGGGGGCACTGAGCAGTTCTTC. The whole variable domain, filled in from reference TRBV7-2 and TRBJ2-1, reads GAGVSQSPSNKVTEKGKDVELRCDPISGHTALYWYRQSLGQGLEFLIYFQGNSAPDKSGLPSDRFSAERTGGSVSTLTIQRTQQEDSAVYLCASSLAPGLGGTEQFFGPGTRLTVL.

J is TRBJ2-2 and V is TRBV7-8; D is unclear. The V gene lost 8 bases and the J gene lost 0 bases, with 10 bases spanning the gap. CDR3 size: 14 residues. Germline lookup yields CDR1 SGHVS and CDR2 FQNEAQ. The CDR3 here is CASRATTNTGELFF. In DNA, the CDR3 is TGTGCCAGCCGAGCTACGACGAACACCGGGGAGCTGTTTTTT. Looking up the rest from reference TRBV7-8 and TRBJ2-2 gives the full variable domain: GAGVSQSPRYKVAKRGQDVALRCDPISGHVSLFWYQQALGQGPEFLTYFQNEAQLDKSGLPSDRFFAERPEGSVSTLKIQRTQQEDSAVYLCASRATTNTGELFFGEGSRLTVL.

This chain uses TRBV19 with TRBJ1-5, with 8 positions matching TRBD1. There are 16 residues in the CDR3. Germline CDR1 is LNHDA and CDR2 is SQIVND (reference sequence). Trimming at V came to 5 bases and at J to 4 bases, leaving 10 bases not matched to a gene. The CDR3 loop is CASSLSGTGINQPQHF. The DNA for the CDR3 is TGTGCCAGTAGTTTATCCGGGACAGGAATTAATCAGCCCCAGCATTTT.

This clonotype was seen a handful of times. The J gene is TRBJ2-3, the V gene TRBV3-1; D is uncertain. Looked up from germline, CDR1 is LGHDT and CDR2 is YNNKEL (reference sequence). Trimming took off 5 bases at V and 1 base at J, with 10 bases between the two ends. The CDR3 loop spans 14 amino acids. The CDR3 DNA sequence: TGTGCCAGCAGCTACGGGCCGGGCACAGATACGCAGTATTTT. Protein product: CASSYGPGTDTQYF.

This clonotype was detected only a few times. V is TRBV24-1 and J is TRBJ1-1; D might be TRBD1 (5 bases). The V gene's germline CDR1 is KGHDR and CDR2 SFDVKD. This CDR3 comprises 13 residues. V lost 5 bases, J lost 2 bases, and 8 bases lay in between. The CDR3 DNA reads as TGTGCCACCAGTGGAGGGGTCAACACTGAAGCTTTCTTT. Amino acids: CATSGGVNTEAFF.

The CDR3 sequence: CASSLAEVPGELFF. CDR3 sequence (DNA): TGCGCCAGCAGCTTGGCGGAGGTCCCCGGGGAGCTGTTTTTT. The rearrangement joins TRBV5-1 to TRBJ2-2; perhaps TRBD2 as D (5 bases). Trimming pared 0 bases from V and 6 bases from J, leaving 9 bases between. The CDR3 covers 14 residues. Germline CDR1 and CDR2: SGHRS and YFSETQ. Combining the CDR3 with reference TRBV5-1 and TRBJ2-2 gives the whole variable domain KAGVTQTPRYLIKTRGQQVTLSCSPISGHRSVSWYQQTPGQGLQFLFEYFSETQRNKGNFPGRFSGRQFSNSRSEMNVSTLELGDSALYLCASSLAEVPGELFFGEGSRLTVL.

This clonotype occurred many times. J is TRBJ2-3 and V is TRBV6-2 or TRBV6-3; TRBD1 or TRBD2 may be the D gene (5 bases each). The V gene lost 7 bases and the J gene lost 2 bases, with 13 bases spanning the gap. CDR1 MNHEY and CDR2 SVGEGT come from the germline V gene. CDR3 length: 14 residues. The CDR3 coding sequence is TGTGCCAGCACAAAAGGGACCCTCACAGATACGCAGTATTTT. Translated: CASTKGTLTDTQYF.

This clonotype was seen only a few times. The CDR3 DNA is TGTGCCAGTAGGACAGGGGGAGTTAGCAATCAGCCCCAGCATTTT. It yields the protein CASRTGGVSNQPQHF. V is TRBV19 and J is TRBJ1-5; 9 bases are a match to TRBD1. Germline V gene sequence: CDR1 LNHDA, CDR2 SQIVND (reference sequence). The J segment lost 0 bases and the V segment lost 6 bases, leaving 3 bases of the junction unmatched. CDR3 length: 15 amino acids.

This rearrangement joins TRBV20-1 to TRBJ1-5; possibly TRBD1 for D (5 bases). Trimming stripped 7 bases from V and 3 bases from J, with 10 bases between. Per germline, CDR1 DFQATT and CDR2 SNEGSKA (reference sequence). The CDR3 consists of 12 residues. Written as DNA, the CDR3 is TGCAGTGAAGGGGCTTACAATCAGCCCCAGCATTTT. Protein: CSEGAYNQPQHF.

The chain recombines TRBV27 with TRBJ2-1; 11 nucleotides match TRBD2. The trim removed 6 bases at V and 10 bases at J, leaving 8 bases unmatched. Germline V lookup: CDR1 MNHEY, CDR2 SMNVEV (reference sequence). The CDR3 has 14 amino acids. This CDR3 reads CASRSLAGALEQFF. The CDR3 nucleotides are TGTGCCAGCAGGTCACTAGCGGGAGCTCTGGAGCAGTTCTTC.

The chain uses TRBV20-1 and TRBJ2-7; 8 bases line up with TRBD2. Germline assignment: CDR1 DFQATT and CDR2 SNEGSKA (reference sequence). The junction had 10 bases not matched to a gene; V was cut back by 6 bases and J by 3 bases. The CDR3 sequence is 14 residues long. DNA of the CDR3: TGCAGTGCCCTGGGACTAGGCGGGCGCTACGAGCAGTACGTC. Amino acid sequence: CSALGLGGRYEQYV.

This clonotype was seen a handful of times. The chain links TRBV7-9 to TRBJ1-2; D possibly corresponds to TRBD1 (5 bases). V gave up 7 bases and J gave up 6 bases, with 15 bases separating them. The CDR3 spans 13 residues. CDR1 and CDR2 (germline): SEHNR, FQNEAQ (reference sequence). DNA for the CDR3: TGTGCCAGCACCATCCGTGGGGGTAATGGCTACACCTTC. This encodes CASTIRGGNGYTF.

This clonotype has only a few counts. This rearrangement joins TRBV9 to TRBJ2-5; 9 bases are a match to TRBD1. Germline V CDR1 and CDR2: SGDLS, YYNGEE. V lost 4 bases, J lost 7 bases, and 17 bases stayed unmatched. The CDR3 is 17 residues long. CDR3 residues: CASSPPVGTGTLWTQYF. DNA of the CDR3: TGTGCCAGCAGCCCCCCGGTTGGGACAGGGACCTTGTGGACCCAGTACTTC.

This chain connects TRBV5-1 to TRBJ2-1; 7 nucleotides agree with TRBD1. V gave up 4 bases and J gave up 3 bases; unmatched junction bases: 7. This CDR3 is built from 15 residues. Germline loops: CDR1 SGHRS, CDR2 YFSETQ. The CDR3 sequence: CASSPRDSIYNEQFF. The CDR3 DNA reads TGCGCCAGCAGCCCCCGGGACAGCATCTACAATGAGCAGTTCTTC.

This sequence joins TRBV28 and TRBJ2-1, with 10 bases fitting TRBD2. The germline V gene has CDR1 MDHEN and CDR2 SYDVKM. V trimming: 3 bases; J trimming: 3 bases; junction bases outside the gene matches: 2. CDR3 size: 15 residues. CDR3 DNA sequence: TGTGCCAGCAGTTTCGCTAGCGGGGGCTACAATGAGCAGTTCTTC. Translation: CASSFASGGYNEQFF.

The chain has TRBV20-1 and TRBJ2-3, with TRBD2 matching over 7 bases. CDR1 and CDR2 (germline): DFQATT, SNEGSKA (reference sequence). After removal of 4 bases from V and 5 bases from J, the junction contained 3 bases not matched to a gene. CDR3 length equals 12 residues. The CDR3 DNA sequence: TGCAGTGCTAACCCTAGCGGAGATACGCAGTATTTT. This translates into CSANPSGDTQYF.

The chain recombines TRBV6-1 with TRBJ2-3; the D gene is possibly TRBD2 (6 bases). The CDR3 sequence is 13 residues long. Trimming removed 7 bases at V and 6 bases at J, with 14 bases between. Germline-derived CDR1 and CDR2 are MNHNS and SASEGT. The CDR3 spells CASKEGPVDTQYF. The CDR3 DNA reads as TGTGCCAGCAAGGAGGGGCCGGTGGATACGCAGTATTTT.

The genes are TRBV27 and TRBJ2-1; 7 bases agree with TRBD2. Germline loops: CDR1 MNHEY, CDR2 SMNVEV (reference sequence). V lost 5 bases to trimming and J lost 0 bases; unmatched junction nucleotides: 4. The CDR3 spans 15 residues. This chain's CDR3 is CASSTIAGSYNEQFF. In DNA, the CDR3 is TGTGCCAGCAGTACTATAGCGGGCTCCTACAATGAGCAGTTCTTC.

The chain links TRBV6-1 to TRBJ2-7, with 7 bases that match TRBD2. V trimming: 5 bases; J trimming: 6 bases; junction bases outside the gene matches: 10. There are 14 residues in the CDR3. Germline lookup yields CDR1 MNHNS and CDR2 SASEGT. The CDR3 region has the DNA TGTGCCAGCAGTAAGGGCGAGCGGGGACGCGAGCAGTACGTC. Translated, it gives CASSKGERGREQYV.

The chain employs TRBV10-3 and TRBJ2-1; D tentatively reads TRBD1 or TRBD2 (5 bases each). This CDR3 region has 15 residues. V was cut by 0 bases and J by 8 bases, with 14 bases left in between. Germline CDR1 ENHRY, CDR2 SYGVKD. In DNA form, the CDR3 reads TGTGCCATCAGTGAGTCGACAAGGGGAGCGGATGAGCAGTTCTTC. Translated, it gives CAISESTRGADEQFF.

This clonotype occurred a few times. The CDR3 spells CASSEEWGADTQYF. CDR3 sequence (DNA): TGTGCCAGCAGTGAAGAGTGGGGAGCAGATACGCAGTATTTT. The chain has TRBV6-4 and TRBJ2-3; a weak D match, TRBD2 (5 bases). Trimming took off 3 bases at V and 4 bases at J, with 11 bases between the two ends. Per germline, CDR1 MRHNA and CDR2 SNTAGT. This CDR3 comprises 14 residues.

Turning to this clonotype: This may stem from a read error, because a much larger clone lies one nucleotide away. This chain joins TRBV29-1 and TRBJ2-1; tentative D call: TRBD1 (6 bases). The germline V gene encodes CDR1 SQVTM and CDR2 ANQGSEA. The CDR3 has 14 residues. CDR3 nucleotide sequence: TGCAGCGTCGGTCCCCGCATGACAGGTAATGAGCAGCTCTTC. Encoded protein: CSVGPRMTGNEQLF.

This clonotype was seen more than once but under ten times. V usage is TRBV7-6 and J usage is TRBJ1-6, with 10 positions matching TRBD1. CDR3 length: 15 amino acids. J lost 11 bases, V lost 1 base, and 5 bases had no gene match. In germline, CDR1 is SGHVS, CDR2 FNYEAQ. The CDR3 DNA follows: TGTGCCAGCAGCTTAGGGACAGGGGGAAGGACACCCCTCCACTTT. Protein: CASSLGTGGRTPLHF.

V and J are TRBV20-1 and TRBJ1-2; a weak D match, TRBD1 (5 bases). Germline CDR1 and CDR2: DFQATT and SNEGSKA (reference sequence). V lost 3 bases and J 5 bases, leaving 13 bases between the germline ends. The CDR3 covers 13 residues. CDR3 loop: CSASQGREYGYTF. CDR3 nucleotide sequence: TGCAGTGCTAGCCAGGGCAGGGAGTATGGCTACACCTTC.

The chain has TRBV3-1 and TRBJ1-6; 8 nucleotides match TRBD1. V gave up 1 base and J gave up 9 bases; unmatched junction bases: 8. The CDR3 covers 16 residues. Germline CDR1 is LGHDT and CDR2 is YNNKEL (reference sequence). The CDR3 sequence is CASSQGSGQGLSPLHF. CDR3 DNA: TGTGCCAGCAGCCAAGGTAGCGGACAGGGTCTTTCACCCCTCCACTTT.

V is TRBV20-1 and J is TRBJ2-3; tentative D call: TRBD2 (5 bases). V dropped 4 bases and J dropped 0 bases, with 14 bases sitting between them. The CDR3 length is 15 residues. Germline V lookup: CDR1 DFQATT, CDR2 SNEGSKA (reference sequence). The CDR3 spells CSATGKGGSTDTQYF. The CDR3 bases are TGCAGTGCTACGGGGAAGGGCGGTAGCACAGATACGCAGTATTTT.

The chain is built from TRBV5-1 and TRBJ2-3; TRBD2 agrees at 12 bases. Germline CDR1 is SGHRS and CDR2 is YFSETQ. This CDR3 has 16 amino acids. Unmatched junction bases numbered 5, after V lost 4 bases and J lost 2 bases. In nucleotides, the CDR3 is TGCGCCAGCAGCCCCTGGACTAGCGGGGCCACAGATACGCAGTATTTT. Protein sequence: CASSPWTSGATDTQYF.